What follows are 4 T cell receptor beta chains derived from one specimen sequenced in a study of blood T cell repertoires in COVID-19. The protocol was immunoSEQ multiplex PCR, while the TCRdb copy is restricted to in-frame clones and leaves out a portion. Of about 100,000 clones listed, over 70% are singletons. The sample was peripheral blood. Every receptor here comes from a man in his fifties or sixties who had recovered from COVID-19.

The chain couples TRBV25-1 to TRBJ2-1; 9 bases align to TRBD1. The CDR3 has 17 residues. The J segment lost 5 bases and the V segment lost 7 bases, leaving 15 bases of the junction unmatched. Germline V gene data show CDR1 as MGHDK and CDR2 as SYGVNS. Here the CDR3 reads CASTNTPGQGTNNEQFF. CDR3 sequence (DNA): TGTGCCAGCACCAATACGCCGGGACAGGGAACTAACAATGAGCAGTTCTTC.

This clone was seen a handful of times. The chain couples TRBV18 to TRBJ2-5; the match to TRBD2 covers 10 bases. Per the germline V gene, CDR1 is KGHSH and CDR2 is LQKENI. The CDR3 covers 15 residues. The J segment lost 10 bases and the V segment lost 4 bases, leaving 12 bases of the junction unmatched. The CDR3 DNA sequence: TGTGCCAGCTCACGTGGTCTAGCGGGAGACGTGGGCCAGTACTTC. This codes for CASSRGLAGDVGQYF.

The chain has TRBV5-5 and TRBJ1-1; tentative D call: TRBD1 (6 bases). This CDR3 region has 15 residues. The germline CDR1 and CDR2 sequences are SGHKS and YYEKEE (reference sequence). V was clipped by 0 bases and J by 8 bases, with 17 bases between them. The CDR3 loop reads CASSLEWGYRAEAFF. CDR3 in DNA: TGTGCCAGCAGCTTGGAATGGGGGTACAGGGCCGAAGCTTTCTTT.

The chain has TRBV2 and TRBJ2-1, with 13 bases lining up with TRBD2. Germline CDR1 is SNHLY and CDR2 is FYNNEI. The CDR3 consists of 15 residues. Germline trimming cut 6 bases from V and 7 bases from J; bases unmatched to any gene: 6. In nucleotides, the CDR3 is TGTGCCAGCAGCCGAGGGACTAGCGGGATGAATGAGCAGTTCTTC. This gives the protein CASSRGTSGMNEQFF.